The present entry profiles one T cell receptor (beta chain) with its context. Germline V gives CDR1 SNHLY, CDR2 FYNNEI. Trimming left V 6 bases short and J 4 bases short, with 13 bases between. This CDR3 has 13 residues. This sample is drawn from a study of blood T cell repertoires in COVID-19. Whole-study context: Spain, Italy and the United States supplied samples that represented acute and convalescent COVID-19.

Seattle's enrolled individuals joined amid active infection and were then monitored longitudinally. Per the authors' pipeline: Amplification of reference gene primers provided the estimated nucleated cell counts. Profiling relied on immunoSEQ multiplex PCR, and the TCRdb table lists in-frame clones only, not all of them. Clone size and the V and J calls come from that table; the DNA yielded D and trimming. Of around 250,000 clones in the sample, approximately 88% are singletons; the top ten hold roughly 10%. The TCR comes from a woman between 70 and 85 years old with COVID-19, enrolled during active disease. Sequencing input: peripheral blood. V and J are TRBV2 and TRBJ2-7, with D maybe TRBD2 (6 bases). DNA for the CDR3: TGTGCCAGCAGGGGGACGGGAGTTTACGAGCAGTACTTC. Translation: CASRGTGVYEQYF.